This passage covers 4 T cell receptor beta chains from one sample sequenced in a study of pediatric ulcerative colitis. The assay was immunoSEQ multiplex PCR, and TCRdb's table has in-frame clones only and misses some. The data hold about 64,000 clones, with around 80% observed a single time. Sequencing input: blood. The receptors here all came from a boy between 10 and 17 years old with moderate ulcerative colitis.

The V gene is TRBV29-1, the J gene TRBJ1-2; D possibly corresponds to TRBD1 (6 bases). This CDR3 is built from 14 residues. Trimming cost V 0 bases and J 2 bases, with 10 bases left between them. In germline, CDR1 is SQVTM, CDR2 ANQGSEA. This CDR3 is CSVEDGGANYGYTF. The CDR3 DNA reads TGCAGCGTTGAAGATGGGGGCGCGAACTATGGCTACACCTTC.

This chain connects TRBV5-6 to TRBJ1-5, with 8 bases aligning to TRBD1. With 3 bases clipped from V and 7 bases from J, the junction kept 9 bases outside the gene matches. This CDR3 has 15 residues. The germline gives CDR1 SGHDT, CDR2 YYEEEE. The CDR3 nucleotides are TGTGCCAGCAGCTGGTTTACAGGGGGAGGACAGCCCCAGCATTTT. This codes for CASSWFTGGGQPQHF.

CDR3 bases: TGTGCCAGCAGTGAACAACGTCGCAGGGGACTCCGGGTCCCTGAAGCTTTCTTT. It translates to CASSEQRRRGLRVPEAFF. The V and J genes are TRBV6-1 and TRBJ1-1; weak D call: TRBD1 (6 bases). CDR1 is MNHNS, CDR2 SASEGT, per germline. The V gene lost 2 bases and the J gene lost 6 bases, with 25 bases spanning the gap. This CDR3 spans 18 amino acids.

V gene TRBV2 combines with J gene TRBJ1-2; unclear D gene. Trimming pared 3 bases from V and 4 bases from J, leaving 15 bases between. This CDR3 region has 15 residues. Germline values: CDR1 SNHLY, CDR2 FYNNEI. The CDR3 DNA follows: TGTGCCAGCAGTGACCGCTTGGAATTTAGCTATGGCTACACCTTC. Translation: CASSDRLEFSYGYTF. The complete variable domain, with remaining parts taken from reference TRBV2 and TRBJ1-2, reads EPEVTQTPSHQVTQMGQEVILRCVPISNHLYFYWYRQILGQKVEFLVSFYNNEISEKSEIFDDQFSVERPDGSNFTLKIRSTKLEDSAMYFCASSDRLEFSYGYTFGSGTRLTVV.